The source of this T cell receptor beta chain is a study of cytomegalovirus exposure and HLA in healthy donors. Findings and caveats of the study: Reports credit the classifier with highly specific, highly sensitive diagnosis of cytomegalovirus status. Presence/absence analyses took donor sequencing depth as roughly uniform.

The PCR ran on 60 Vbeta and 13 Jbeta primers. Only in-frame clones appear in the TCRdb table, and some are missing; sequencing was by immunoSEQ multiplex PCR. Among some 190,000 clones listed, around 85% were seen once. Comment on this clone: Its cognate antigen is unknown. At one of its ends the junction is not consistent with the germline gene, which may arise from a read error.

This CDR3 has 13 amino acids. Germline V gives CDR1 SEHNR, CDR2 FQNEAQ (reference sequence). This TCR derives from a boy younger than 10 in good health and CMV-seronegative. The chain uses TRBV7-9 and TRBJ2-2; 7 positions match TRBD2. Sequencing input: PBMCs. CDR3 region: CSSSGGGTGELFF. In nucleotides, the CDR3 is TGTTCCAGCAGCGGCGGGGGAACCGGGGAGCTGTTTTTT.